These T cell receptor beta chains were read from a single sample in a study of T cells after yellow fever vaccination. TCRdb re-called the 5' RACE reads through MiXCR, storing one row per CDR3 protein. This sample has roughly 310,000 distinct CDR3 sequences, with about 3.5% found just once. The input for sequencing was PBMCs, taken on the day of the yellow fever booster vaccination. The origin of the receptors is a man younger than 35 who received the YFV17D yellow fever vaccine. The CDR3 runs from the conserved cysteine through the conserved F or W. D genes are given only for firm matches. Rows may omit the clone size; those that give it use once, few, many or a size class.

TGTGCCAGCAGTTACTCAGCTAGCGGGGGGACTAGCACAGATACGCAGTATTTT	CASSYSASGGTSTDTQYF	TRBD2	many	TRBV6-5	TRBJ2-3
TGCGCCAGCAGCTTACACAGGGTTAAGTACAATGAGCAGTTCTTC	CASSLHRVKYNEQFF	NA	many	TRBV5-1	TRBJ2-1
TGTGCCAGCTCTCACGCATCGGGGAACTATGGCTACACCTTC	CASSHASGNYGYTF	NA	many	TRBV27	TRBJ1-2
TGTGCCAGCAGTTTATGGAGGGGGAACACAGATACGCAGTATTTT	CASSLWRGNTDTQYF	NA	many	TRBV27	TRBJ2-3
TGTGCCAGCAGCTTAGTAAGGGGGTATCAAGAGACCCAGTACTTC	CASSLVRGYQETQYF	NA	many	TRBV7-2	TRBJ2-5
TGTGCCAGCAGCTTAAACGCAGCGGTCCTCCACGAGCAGTACTTC	CASSLNAAVLHEQYF	NA	many	TRBV7-2	TRBJ2-7
TGTGCCATCAGTGGAATTGACAGGGTTAGATTCTTC	CAISGIDRVRFF	TRBD1	few	TRBV10-3	TRBJ2-1
TGCGCCAGCAGCCAAGGGACGGGGCCCTCCTACGAGCAGTACTTC	CASSQGTGPSYEQYF	NA	many	TRBV4-3	TRBJ2-7
TGCGCCAGCAGCTTGGAGCTGAACTATGGCTACACCTTC	CASSLELNYGYTF	NA	NA	TRBV5-1	TRBJ1-2
TGCAGTGCTACCGGGACTAGCGGGGGGAACTCCTACGAGCAGTACTTC	CSATGTSGGNSYEQYF	TRBD2	NA	TRBV20-1	TRBJ2-7
TGCGCCAGCAGCTTCGGGCGACATATCAACACCGGGGAGCTGTTTTTT	CASSFGRHINTGELFF	NA	NA	TRBV5-1	TRBJ2-2
TGCAGTGCTAGAGAACAAGGTGGGATAGGAAACTACGAGCAGTACTTC	CSAREQGGIGNYEQYF	NA	NA	TRBV20-1	TRBJ2-7
TGTGCCAGCAGTTCCGTCGGGGTAAGGACCAATGAGCAGTTCTTC	CASSSVGVRTNEQFF	NA	few	TRBV28	TRBJ2-1
TGTGCCAGCAGCTCACATAGGACTCGGGACAGACACAATGAGCAGTTCTTC	CASSSHRTRDRHNEQFF	TRBD1	many	TRBV7-9	TRBJ2-1
TGCAGTGCTAGGGACCAGCAACAGGGGTCTACCGGGGAGCTGTTTTTT	CSARDQQQGSTGELFF	TRBD1	many	TRBV20-1	TRBJ2-2
TGTGCCAGCAGCGCCCTCGGGCTAGCGGATTACAATGAGCAGTTCTTC	CASSALGLADYNEQFF	TRBD2	many	TRBV6-2/TRBV6-3	TRBJ2-1
TGCAGTGCTGGTAACCGCGGTGCCACCGGGGAGCTGTATTTT	CSAGNRGATGELYF	NA	NA	TRBV20-1	TRBJ2-2